This T cell receptor (beta chain) stems from a study of blood T cell repertoires in COVID-19 (dated by TCRdb to about 2020). Context from the whole study: Samples covering the acute and convalescent phases of COVID-19 were provided by collaborators in the United States, Italy and Spain. The material from the prospective study consisted of cDNA or gDNA derived from T cells, B-cell-depleted T cells, or PBMCs. Subjects who had been exposed to COVID-19, were actively infected with it, or had recovered from it provided the deeply sampled blood TCRbeta repertoires that made up the dataset. The repertoires were released in a freely available public database intended as a resource for research on the immune response to SARS-CoV-2. The samples were drawn from two sources: the first 160 participants of the ongoing ImmuneRACE study, and 1,254 subjects contributed by 6 global collaborators. A de-identified subject ID, COVID-19 status, age in years and sex were almost always included in the sample metadata. Where available, HLA class I and class II types were obtained from metadata supplied by the sample provider rather than from assay-based typing.

TCRbeta CDR3 regions were amplified from genomic DNA by means of the immunoSEQ Assay, a bias-controlled multiplex PCR. The authors' analysis ran thus. The number of nucleated cells in each sample was estimated from the amplification of reference gene primers within the assay. Sequence reads were collapsed and filtered to measure the absolute abundance of every unique TCRbeta CDR3 rearrangement. For each sample, productive Simpson clonality was calculated as the square root of Simpson's diversity index across productive rearrangements. Drawn from immuneACCESS, this table holds only the in-frame rearrangements with V and J called that TCRdb kept. Clones are partly lost; checked studies trace under half to an unresolved V gene and leave the rest unexplained. The V and J calls and the clone size are those of that table, but D and trimming were determined from the DNA. For this sample there are about 210,000 clones; about 80% appear just once. The ten biggest clones cover over 6.5% of the sample.

In Seattle, one collaborating source enrolled patients while the infection was active and tracked those patients longitudinally over the course of disease. Whole blood was collected in K2EDTA tubes by collaborating institutions according to the institutions' own protocols. For TCRbeta analysis, collaborator samples were shipped as frozen whole blood, as isolated PBMCs, or as DNA extracted from either sample type. Taken from the germline V gene (reference sequence), the CDR1 and CDR2 loops are SEHNR and FQNEAQ. V and J are trimmed by 5 bases and 1 base, and the gene matches miss 6 bases of the junction. Measured from the cysteine to the phenylalanine, the CDR3 is 16 residues long. Only the CDR3 DNA stays, 48 bases, in frame from base 1. Remarks on this clone: Its antigen has not been determined. There are no base qualities to consult, and no much larger clone falls within one base.

The research as a whole found: The quantity of clinical and demographic metadata differed by source and by participant and was supplied without curation.

Sequenced sample: peripheral blood. This receptor was taken from an elderly woman with COVID-19, enrolled during active disease. The chain is assembled from TRBV7-9 and TRBJ2-3; 10 central bases correspond to TRBD2. The sequence in DNA is TGTGCCAGCAGCGTAGGACTAGCGGAGGGCACAGATACGCAGTATTTT. Translated, it reads CASSVGLAEGTDTQYF. Where the CDR3 stops, the reference TRBV7-9 and TRBJ2-3 genes take over; the full variable domain is DTGVSQNPRHKITKRGQNVTFRCDPISEHNRLYWYRQTLGQGPEFLTYFQNEAQLEKSRLLSDRFSAERPKGSFSTLEIQRTEQGDSAMYLCASSVGLAEGTDTQYFGPGTRLTVL.